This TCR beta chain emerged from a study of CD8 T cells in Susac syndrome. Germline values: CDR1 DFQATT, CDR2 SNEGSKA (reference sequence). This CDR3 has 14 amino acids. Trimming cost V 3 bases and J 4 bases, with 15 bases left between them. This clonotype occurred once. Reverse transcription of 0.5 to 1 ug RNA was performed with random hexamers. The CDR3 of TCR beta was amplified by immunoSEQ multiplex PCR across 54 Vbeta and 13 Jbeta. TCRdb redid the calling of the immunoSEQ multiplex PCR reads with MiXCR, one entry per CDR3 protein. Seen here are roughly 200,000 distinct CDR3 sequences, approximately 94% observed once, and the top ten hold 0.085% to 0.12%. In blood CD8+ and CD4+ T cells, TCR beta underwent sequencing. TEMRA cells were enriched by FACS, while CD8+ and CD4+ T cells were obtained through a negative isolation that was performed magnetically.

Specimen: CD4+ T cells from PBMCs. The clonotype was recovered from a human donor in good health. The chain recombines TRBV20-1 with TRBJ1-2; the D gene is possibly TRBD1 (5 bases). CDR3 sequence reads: CSASPPSDSYGYTF. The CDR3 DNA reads TGCAGTGCTAGCCCCCCCTCCGACAGCTATGGCTACACCTTC.